This TCR beta chain emerged from a study of blood T cell repertoires in COVID-19. Study-level information: COVID-19 samples collected from the United States, Italy and Spain covered acute and convalescent phases. The analysed material was cDNA or gDNA that came from T cells, B-cell-depleted T cells, or PBMCs.

Per the original methods: Reference gene primer amplification in the assay estimated nucleated cell counts. The data were produced by immunoSEQ multiplex PCR, yet TCRdb's version contains in-frame clones alone and is incomplete. V, J and clone size are taken as reported in that table, and D and trimming were inferred from the DNA itself. The sample consists of 200,000 to 250,000 clones, approximately 84% of them appearing once. This TCR was sampled from a woman under 40 who had recovered from COVID-19. The sample taken for sequencing was peripheral blood.

CDR3 DNA: TGTGCCAGCAGCCCACACCGGGACGGGGAGCTGTTTTTT. Its protein is CASSPHRDGELFF. V gene TRBV11-2 combines with J gene TRBJ2-2; maybe TRBD2 (5 bases). The CDR3 totals 13 residues. Germline values: CDR1 SGHAT, CDR2 FQNNGV. Trimming shortened V by 5 bases and J by 7 bases, and 11 bases separated the two germline ends.